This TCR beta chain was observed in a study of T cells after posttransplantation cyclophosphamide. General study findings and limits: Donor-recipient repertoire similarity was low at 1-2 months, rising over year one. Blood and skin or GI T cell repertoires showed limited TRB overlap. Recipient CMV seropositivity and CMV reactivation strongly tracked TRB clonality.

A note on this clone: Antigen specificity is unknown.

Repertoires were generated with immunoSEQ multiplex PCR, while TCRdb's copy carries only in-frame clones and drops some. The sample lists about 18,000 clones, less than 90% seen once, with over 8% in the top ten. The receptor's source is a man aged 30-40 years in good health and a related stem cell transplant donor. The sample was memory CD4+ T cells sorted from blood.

The CDR3 region is CASSLVAVNTEAFF. The CDR3 region has the DNA TGTGCCAGCAGCTTAGTAGCGGTGAACACTGAAGCTTTCTTT. The chain has TRBV7-8 and TRBJ1-1; the D is unclear. V dropped 1 base and J dropped 0 bases, with 6 bases sitting between them. The CDR3 spans 14 residues. Germline V CDR1 and CDR2: SGHVS, FQNEAQ. Full variable domain (missing parts from reference TRBV7-8 and TRBJ1-1): GAGVSQSPRYKVAKRGQDVALRCDPISGHVSLFWYQQALGQGPEFLTYFQNEAQLDKSGLPSDRFFAERPEGSVSTLKIQRTQQEDSAVYLCASSLVAVNTEAFFGQGTRLTVV.